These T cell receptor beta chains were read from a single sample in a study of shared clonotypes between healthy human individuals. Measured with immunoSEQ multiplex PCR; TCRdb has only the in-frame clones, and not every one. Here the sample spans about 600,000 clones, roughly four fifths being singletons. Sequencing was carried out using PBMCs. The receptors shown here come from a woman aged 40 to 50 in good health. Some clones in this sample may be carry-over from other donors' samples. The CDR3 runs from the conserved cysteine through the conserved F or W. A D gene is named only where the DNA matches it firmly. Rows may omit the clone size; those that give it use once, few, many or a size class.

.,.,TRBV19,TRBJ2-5,CASSSGTRTARETQYF,TGTGCCAGTAGTAGCGGGACCCGGACCGCCCGGGAGACCCAGTACTTC
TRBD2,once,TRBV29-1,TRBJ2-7,CSVLPLAGGRSEQYF,TGCAGCGTTCTTCCACTAGCGGGAGGACGAAGCGAGCAGTACTTC
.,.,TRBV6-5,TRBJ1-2,CASSYSKNGYGYTF,TGTGCCAGCAGTTACTCGAAAAACGGCTATGGCTACACCTTC
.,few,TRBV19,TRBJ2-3,CASTEGPRTDTQYF,TGTGCCAGTACGGAGGGGCCCCGCACAGATACGCAGTATTTT
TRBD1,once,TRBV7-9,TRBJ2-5,CASSPLGTGGETQYF,TGTGCCAGCAGCCCCCTAGGGACAGGCGGAGAGACCCAGTACTTC
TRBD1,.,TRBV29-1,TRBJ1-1,CSVVAGGAGEAFF,TGCAGCGTTGTGGCAGGGGGCGCGGGTGAAGCTTTCTTT
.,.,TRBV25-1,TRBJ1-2,CASSERHSPWGGYTF,TGTGCCAGCAGTGAAAGGCACAGCCCTTGGGGTGGCTACACCTTC
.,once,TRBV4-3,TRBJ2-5,CASGVRGRLRETQYF,TGCGCCAGCGGGGTTCGAGGACGGTTACGGGAGACCCAGTACTTC
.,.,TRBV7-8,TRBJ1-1,CASSISQSTEAFF,TGTGCCAGCAGCATATCGCAAAGCACTGAAGCTTTCTTT
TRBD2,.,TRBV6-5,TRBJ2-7,CAITSGIPPYEQYF,TGTGCCATAACTAGCGGGATCCCACCCTACGAGCAGTACTTC
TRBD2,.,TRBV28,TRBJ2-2,CASTIAGGAGFTGELFF,TGTGCCAGCACCATAGCGGGAGGGGCCGGCTTCACCGGGGAGCTGTTTTTT
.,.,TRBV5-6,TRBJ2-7,CASSLQVAGYEQYF,TGTGCCAGCAGCTTACAGGTTGCCGGCTACGAGCAGTACTTC
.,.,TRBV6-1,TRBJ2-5,CASSEETQYF,TGTGCCAGCAGTGAAGAGACCCAGTACTTC
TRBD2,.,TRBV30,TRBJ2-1,CAWSVRGPSGQFF,TGTGCCTGGAGTGTACGAGGACCTAGCGGGCAGTTCTTC
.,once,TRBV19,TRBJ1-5,CASSIDRYSNQPQHF,TGTGCCAGTAGTATCGACAGATATAGCAATCAGCCCCAGCATTTT
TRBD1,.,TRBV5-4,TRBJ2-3,CASSERTGDTQYF,TGTGCCAGCAGCGAAAGGACAGGCGATACGCAGTATTTT
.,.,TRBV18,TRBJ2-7,CASSLLDRQPEQYF,TGTGCCAGCTCACTACTAGACAGACAGCCAGAGCAGTACTTC
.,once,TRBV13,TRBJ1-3,CASKGFLDTSSGNTIYF,TGTGCCAGCAAAGGATTCTTGGACACCAGCTCTGGAAACACCATATATTTT
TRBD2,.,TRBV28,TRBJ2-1,CASSFPTSGRAYEQFF,TGTGCCAGCAGTTTCCCGACTAGCGGGAGGGCCTACGAGCAGTTCTTC
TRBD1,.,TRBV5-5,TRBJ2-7,CASSFPPGQRDEQYF,TGTGCCAGCAGCTTCCCACCGGGACAGAGAGACGAGCAGTACTTC
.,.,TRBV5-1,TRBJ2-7,CASSSGDSPPRRQYF,TGCGCCAGCAGCTCTGGGGATAGTCCGCCGCGGCGGCAGTACTTC
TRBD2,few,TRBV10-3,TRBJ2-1,CAISERGTSGGEQFF,TGTGCCATCAGTGAAAGGGGGACTAGTGGGGGTGAGCAGTTCTTC
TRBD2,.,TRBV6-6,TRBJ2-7,CASSRTSGPSSYEQYF,TGTGCCAGCAGTAGGACTAGCGGCCCGAGCTCCTACGAGCAGTACTTC
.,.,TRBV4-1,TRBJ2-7,CASSQGNLYEQYF,TGCGCCAGCAGCCAGGGCAATCTCTACGAGCAGTACTTC
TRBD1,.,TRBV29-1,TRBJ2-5,CSVEWGTGGFLEAQYF,TGCAGCGTTGAGTGGGGGACAGGGGGGTTTTTGGAGGCCCAGTACTTC
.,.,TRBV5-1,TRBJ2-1,CASSLVSGINEQFF,TGCGCCAGCAGCTTGGTGAGCGGTATCAATGAGCAGTTCTTC
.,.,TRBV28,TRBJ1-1,CASRDFRVRVTEAFF,TGTGCCAGCAGAGACTTCAGGGTTCGAGTCACTGAAGCTTTCTTT
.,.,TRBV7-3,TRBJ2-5,CASSPGQTPETQYF,TGTGCCAGCAGCCCCGGACAGACCCCCGAGACCCAGTACTTC
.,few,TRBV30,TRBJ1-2,CAWSRPRAGPGRFYGYTF,TGTGCCTGGAGTCGTCCGAGGGCAGGGCCGGGGAGGTTCTATGGCTACACCTTC
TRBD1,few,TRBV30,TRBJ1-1,CAWSPLTGGLEFSEAFF,TGTGCCTGGAGTCCGCTGACAGGGGGGCTTGAATTTTCTGAAGCTTTCTTT
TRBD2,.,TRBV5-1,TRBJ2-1,CASSLGTSGMDEQFF,TGCGCCAGCAGCTTGGGGACTAGCGGGATGGATGAGCAGTTCTTC
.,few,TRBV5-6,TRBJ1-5,CASSLGGPRGQPQHF,TGTGCCAGCAGCTTGGGGGGGCCACGGGGTCAGCCCCAGCATTTT
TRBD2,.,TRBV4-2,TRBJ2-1,CASSHGTSGSIDEQFF,TGTGCCAGCAGCCATGGAACTAGCGGGAGTATAGATGAGCAGTTCTTC
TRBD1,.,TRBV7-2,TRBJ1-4,CASSSRQGEEGKLFF,TGTGCCAGCAGCTCACGACAGGGGGAAGAAGGAAAACTGTTTTTT
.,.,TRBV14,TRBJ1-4,CASSHFGQSNEKLFF,TGTGCCAGCAGCCATTTCGGACAGAGTAATGAAAAACTGTTTTTT
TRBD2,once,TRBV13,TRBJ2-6,CASSRGLAGGLGGANVLTF,TGTGCCAGCAGCCGGGGACTAGCGGGAGGGTTAGGTGGGGCCAACGTCCTGACTTTC
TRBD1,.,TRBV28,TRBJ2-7,CASRGRGQGTGEQYF,TGTGCCAGCAGAGGACGGGGACAGGGAACCGGCGAGCAGTACTTC
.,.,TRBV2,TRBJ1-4,CASSEFSREKLFF,TGTGCCAGCAGTGAGTTTAGCCGTGAAAAACTGTTTTTT
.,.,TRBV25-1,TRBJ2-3,CASSVPGPSDTQYF,TGTGCCAGCAGTGTTCCCGGGCCTAGCGATACGCAGTATTTT
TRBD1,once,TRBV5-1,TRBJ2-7,CASSIGQGPNEQYF,TGCGCCAGCAGCATAGGACAGGGGCCGAACGAGCAGTACTTC
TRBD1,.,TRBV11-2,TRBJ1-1,CASSLGRGTGWRNTEAFF,TGTGCCAGCAGCTTAGGCAGAGGGACAGGGTGGAGGAACACTGAAGCTTTCTTT
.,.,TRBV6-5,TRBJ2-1,CATSRTQPYNEQFF,TGTGCCACCTCGCGGACCCAGCCCTACAATGAGCAGTTCTTC
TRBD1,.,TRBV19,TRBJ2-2,CASSMRGQGVGTGELFF,TGTGCCAGTAGTATGAGGGGACAGGGGGTTGGCACCGGGGAGCTGTTTTTT
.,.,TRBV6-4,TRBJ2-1,CASKVGSQSSEQFF,TGTGCCAGCAAGGTGGGCAGTCAATCTAGTGAGCAGTTCTTC
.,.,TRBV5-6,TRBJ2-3,CASSPRGGTVTDTQYF,TGTGCCAGCAGCCCGAGGGGGGGGACAGTCACAGATACGCAGTATTTT
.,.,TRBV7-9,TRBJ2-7,CASSYQSSYEQYF,TGTGCCAGCAGCTACCAAAGCTCCTACGAGCAGTACTTC
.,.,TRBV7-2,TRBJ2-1,CASSLRRIQGEQFF,TGTGCCAGCAGCTTACGACGGATACAAGGGGAGCAGTTCTTC
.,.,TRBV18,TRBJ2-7,CASSPGHGYEQYF,TGTGCCAGCTCACCGGGACACGGCTACGAGCAGTACTTC
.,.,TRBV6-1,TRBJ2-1,CASSEQAGSSYNEQFF,TGTGCCAGCAGTGAACAGGCGGGAAGCTCCTACAATGAGCAGTTCTTC
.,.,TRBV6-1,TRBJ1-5,CASCGGQGNQPQHF,TGTGCCAGTTGTGGGGGGCAGGGCAATCAGCCCCAGCATTTT
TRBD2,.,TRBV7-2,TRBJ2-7,CASSLLPLAGEPQLSEQYF,TGTGCCAGCAGCCTACTGCCCCTAGCGGGAGAGCCCCAATTGAGCGAGCAGTACTTC
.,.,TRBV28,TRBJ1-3,CASSFEAYTIYF,TGTGCCAGCAGTTTTGAGGCATACACCATATATTTT
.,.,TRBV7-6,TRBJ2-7,CASSLNLQGASYEQYF,TGTGCCAGCAGCTTAAATTTACAGGGTGCGTCCTACGAGCAGTACTTC